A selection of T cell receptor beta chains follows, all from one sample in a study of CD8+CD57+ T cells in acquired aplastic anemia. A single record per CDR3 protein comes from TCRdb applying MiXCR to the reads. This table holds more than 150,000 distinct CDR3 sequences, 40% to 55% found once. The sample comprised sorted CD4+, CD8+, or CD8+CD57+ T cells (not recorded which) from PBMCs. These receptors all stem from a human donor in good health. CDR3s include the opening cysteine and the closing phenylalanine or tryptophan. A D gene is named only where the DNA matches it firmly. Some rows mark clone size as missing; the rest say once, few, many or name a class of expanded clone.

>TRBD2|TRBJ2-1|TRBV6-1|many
CASSEETSGYNEQFF
TGTGCCAGCAGTGAGGAGACTAGCGGATACAATGAGCAGTTCTTC
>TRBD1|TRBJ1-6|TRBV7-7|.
CASSLGTGAGNSPLHF
TGTGCTAGCAGCTTAGGGACAGGGGCCGGTAATTCACCCCTCCACTTT
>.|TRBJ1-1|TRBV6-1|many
CASSEPNQDRLNTEAFF
TGTGCCAGCAGCGAGCCGAACCAGGACAGATTGAACACTGAAGCTTTCTTT
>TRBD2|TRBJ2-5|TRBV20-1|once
CSAARTSGSLETQYF
TGCAGTGCTGCCCGGACTAGCGGGAGTCTAGAGACCCAGTACTTC
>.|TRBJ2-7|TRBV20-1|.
CSARDINRDVAYEQYF
TGCAGTGCTAGAGATATCAACCGGGACGTCGCCTACGAGCAGTACTTC
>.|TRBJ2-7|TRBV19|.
CASSFTGLEQYF
TGTGCCAGTAGCTTCACAGGTCTCGAGCAGTACTTC
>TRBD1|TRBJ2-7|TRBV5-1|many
CASSLGGQGAGVNPYEQYF
TGCGCCAGCAGCTTGGGGGGACAGGGCGCGGGAGTGAACCCCTACGAGCAGTACTTC
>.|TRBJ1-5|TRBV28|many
CASSLVSNQPQHF
TGTGCCAGCAGCCTAGTTAGCAATCAGCCCCAGCATTTT
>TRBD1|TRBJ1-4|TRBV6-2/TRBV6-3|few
CASSYTGTGRKLFF
TGTGCCAGCAGTTATACGGGGACAGGTCGAAAACTGTTTTTT
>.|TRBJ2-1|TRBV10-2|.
CASSATAEYNEQFF
TGCGCCAGCAGTGCAACGGCAGAATACAATGAGCAGTTCTTC
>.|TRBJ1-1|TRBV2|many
CASSGYMNTEAFF
TGTGCCAGCAGTGGATATATGAACACTGAAGCTTTCTTT
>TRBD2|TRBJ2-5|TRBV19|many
CASSIVGAGVGETQYF
TGTGCCAGTAGTATAGTGGGAGCGGGAGTAGGAGAGACCCAGTACTTC
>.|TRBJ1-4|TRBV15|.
CATSRVGTTNEKLFF
TGTGCCACCAGCAGAGTCGGAACAACTAATGAAAAACTGTTTTTT
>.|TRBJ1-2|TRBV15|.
CATSRESGTNYGYTF
TGTGCCACCAGCAGAGAAAGTGGTACCAACTATGGCTACACCTTC
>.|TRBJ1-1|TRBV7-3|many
CASSLTGQGTTEAFF
TGTGCCAGCAGCTTAACTGGGCAGGGGACCACTGAAGCTTTCTTT
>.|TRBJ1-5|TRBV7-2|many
CASSLMSVNNQPQHF
TGTGCCAGCAGCTTAATGTCAGTGAACAATCAGCCCCAGCATTTT
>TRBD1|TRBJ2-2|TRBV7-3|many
CASSLTGGANTGELFF
TGTGCCAGCAGCTTAACAGGGGGCGCCAACACCGGGGAGCTGTTTTTT
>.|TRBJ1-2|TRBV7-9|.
CASSPHRDNYGYTF
TGTGCCAGCAGCCCACACAGGGATAACTATGGCTACACCTTC
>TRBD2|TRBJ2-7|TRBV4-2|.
CASSQVGGRSHEQYF
TGTGCCAGCAGCCAAGTGGGCGGGAGAAGCCACGAGCAGTACTTC
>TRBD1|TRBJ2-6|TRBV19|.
CASGTGTLSGANVLTF
TGTGCCTCGGGGACAGGGACACTGTCTGGGGCCAACGTCCTGACTTTC
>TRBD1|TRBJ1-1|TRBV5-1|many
CASSTGGADTEAFF
TGCGCCAGCAGTACAGGGGGCGCGGACACTGAAGCTTTCTTT
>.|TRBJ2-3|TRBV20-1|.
CSARDRAARGRTQYF
TGCAGTGCTAGAGATAGGGCCGCTCGGGGAAGGACGCAGTATTTT
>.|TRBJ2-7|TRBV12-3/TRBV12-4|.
CARRSDSYEQYF
TGTGCCCGCAGATCAGACTCCTACGAGCAGTACTTC
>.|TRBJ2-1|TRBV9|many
CASSVDAGGGSYNEQFF
TGTGCCAGCAGCGTAGATGCTGGAGGGGGTTCCTACAATGAGCAGTTCTTC
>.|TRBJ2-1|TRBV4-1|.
CASSGPGSNEQFF
TGCGCCAGCAGCGGCCCGGGGAGCAATGAGCAGTTCTTC
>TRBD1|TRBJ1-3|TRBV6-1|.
CASRETGGRNTIYF
TGTGCCAGCAGAGAGACAGGGGGCAGAAACACCATATATTTT
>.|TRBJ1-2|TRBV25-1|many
CASSETGGKGYTF
TGTGCCAGCAGTGAAACCGGGGGAAAGGGCTACACCTTC
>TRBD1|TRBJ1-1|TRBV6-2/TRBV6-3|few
CASSYAGGSSEAFF
TGTGCCAGCAGTTACGCAGGGGGCAGCTCTGAAGCTTTCTTT
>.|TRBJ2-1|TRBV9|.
CASSVEGRIFDEQFF
TGTGCCAGCAGCGTAGAAGGACGGATTTTCGATGAGCAGTTCTTC
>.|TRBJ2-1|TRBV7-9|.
CASSPRGYEQFF
TGTGCCAGCAGCCCTAGGGGCTACGAGCAGTTCTTC
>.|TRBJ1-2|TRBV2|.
CASSGEQGTGGYTF
TGTGCCAGCAGTGGTGAACAGGGAACGGGTGGCTACACCTTC
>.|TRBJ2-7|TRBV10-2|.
CASSVSTGSTEQYF
TGCGCCAGCAGTGTTAGTACAGGATCTACGGAGCAGTACTTC
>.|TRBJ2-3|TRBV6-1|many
CASSVRADTQYF
TGTGCCAGCAGTGTTAGGGCGGATACGCAGTATTTT
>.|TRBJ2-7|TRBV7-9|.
CASSFQGSEQYF
TGCGCCAGCAGCTTTCAGGGAAGCGAGCAGTACTTC
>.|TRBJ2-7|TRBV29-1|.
CSVGGASYEQYF
TGCAGCGTTGGGGGGGCATCCTACGAGCAGTACTTC
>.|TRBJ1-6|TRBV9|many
CASSVAQVAGNSPLHF
TGTGCCAGCAGCGTAGCTCAGGTGGCAGGGAATTCACCCCTCCACTTT
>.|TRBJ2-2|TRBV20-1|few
CSARAGGSYTGELFF
TGCAGTGCTAGAGCGGGTGGATCGTACACCGGGGAGCTGTTTTTT
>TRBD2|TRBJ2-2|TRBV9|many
CASSSQLAVGAGELFF
TGTGCCAGCAGCTCCCAACTAGCGGTCGGCGCCGGGGAGCTGTTTTTT
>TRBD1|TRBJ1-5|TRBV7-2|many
CASSFGGQGQHF
TGTGCCAGCAGCTTCGGGGGACAGGGCCAGCATTTT
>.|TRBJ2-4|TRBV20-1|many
CSAFSGLGIQYF
TGCAGTGCTTTTAGCGGCCTTGGCATTCAGTACTTC
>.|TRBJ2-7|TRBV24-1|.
CATSDSGPISYEQYF
TGTGCCACCAGTGATTCCGGGCCGATCTCCTACGAGCAGTACTTC
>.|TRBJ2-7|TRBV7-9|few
CASSLSRGLLNEQYF
TGTGCCAGCAGTTTATCCCGGGGGCTTTTAAACGAGCAGTACTTC
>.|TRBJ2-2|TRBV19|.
CASSHTGRGELFF
TGTGCCAGTAGCCACACAGGGAGAGGGGAGCTGTTTTTT
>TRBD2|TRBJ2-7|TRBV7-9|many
CASTSGTSSSEQYF
TGTGCCAGCACCTCCGGGACTAGCTCAAGCGAGCAGTACTTC